One sample yielded the 13 T cell receptor beta chains listed below, sequenced in a study of cytomegalovirus exposure and HLA in healthy donors. A multiplex PCR was run with 60 Vbeta primers and 13 Jbeta primers. Generated by immunoSEQ multiplex PCR, the TCRdb table keeps only in-frame clones and is missing some. The sample holds some 71,000 clones. The source material was PBMCs. All receptors come from a woman in her 30s in good health and CMV-seronegative.

The DNA for the CDR3 is TGCAGCGGCTTTACAGGGCGCGAGCAGTACTTC. Translating it yields CSGFTGREQYF. V gene TRBV29-1 combines with J gene TRBJ2-7; perhaps TRBD1 as D (6 bases). The CDR3 contains 11 residues. Germline lookup yields CDR1 SQVTM and CDR2 ANQGSEA. Trimming took 7 bases from V and 6 from J, leaving 13 bases between them.

This chain links TRBV6-1 with TRBJ1-1; weak D call: TRBD1 (5 bases). The V gene lost 1 base and the J gene lost 4 bases, with 16 bases spanning the gap. Per germline, CDR1 MNHNS and CDR2 SASEGT. The CDR3 runs to 16 residues. The CDR3 sequence: CASSEGAGWLSTEAFF. CDR3 nucleotides: TGTGCCAGCAGTGAAGGGGCAGGGTGGTTGAGCACTGAAGCTTTCTTT.

The chain employs TRBV11-3 and TRBJ2-7; 8 positions match TRBD1. Unmatched junction bases numbered 11, after V lost 5 bases and J lost 5 bases. The CDR3 contains 15 residues. Germline CDR1 and CDR2: SGHNT and YENEEA. DNA of the CDR3: TGTGCCAGCAGCGTCGGACAGGGAGTTCCCGACGAGCAGTACTTC. Amino acid sequence: CASSVGQGVPDEQYF.

The chain recombines TRBV19 with TRBJ2-7, with TRBD2 matching over 7 bases. Germline-derived CDR1 and CDR2 are LNHDA and SQIVND (reference sequence). The CDR3 has 17 residues. V gave up 1 base and J gave up 6 bases; unmatched junction bases: 15. The CDR3 coding sequence is TGTGCCAGTAGTATAGCATCCATCGGTGGGAGGGGCGGCGAGCAGTACTTC. The encoded protein is CASSIASIGGRGGEQYF.

The V call is TRBV14, the J call TRBJ2-3; TRBD2 aligns across 7 bases. Germline V gene data show CDR1 as SGHDN and CDR2 as FVKESK. The CDR3 sequence is 17 residues long. With V trimmed by 1 base and J by 2 bases, 9 bases remained unmatched. The CDR3 spells CASSQAWEGPPTDTQYF. The CDR3 nucleotides read TGTGCCAGCAGCCAAGCTTGGGAGGGCCCTCCCACAGATACGCAGTATTTT.

The chain has TRBV18 and TRBJ2-1; 7 nucleotides agree with TRBD1. The length of the CDR3 is 14 residues. Germline V gene lookup returns CDR1 KGHSH and CDR2 LQKENI. J gave up 0 bases and V 6 bases, and 2 bases lay outside the gene matches. CDR3 coding DNA: TGTGCCAGCTCTACAGGGGCCTCCTACAATGAGCAGTTCTTC. It yields the protein CASSTGASYNEQFF. The whole variable domain, filled in from reference TRBV18 and TRBJ2-1, reads NAGVMQNPRHLVRRRGQEARLRCSPMKGHSHVYWYRQLPEEGLKFMVYLQKENIIDESGMPKERFSAEFPKEGPSILRIQQVVRGDSAAYFCASSTGASYNEQFFGPGTRLTVL.

The rearrangement uses TRBV10-3 and TRBJ2-1; 8 bases align to TRBD2. The trim removed 6 bases at V and 3 bases at J, leaving 7 bases unmatched. Germline assignment: CDR1 ENHRY and CDR2 SYGVKD. CDR3 size: 15 residues. Here the CDR3 DNA reads TGTGCCATCAGGGCACTAGCGGCATTCTACAATGAGCAGTTCTTC. Amino acid sequence: CAIRALAAFYNEQFF.

This chain links TRBV9 with TRBJ2-3, with 8 bases lining up with TRBD2. Germline V gene sequence: CDR1 SGDLS, CDR2 YYNGEE. This CDR3 has 16 residues. V shed 1 base, J shed 3 bases, and the junction held 7 bases outside the gene matches. The CDR3 loop reads CASSVKHGGATDTQYF. As DNA, the CDR3 is TGTGCCAGCAGCGTAAAACACGGGGGGGCAACAGATACGCAGTATTTT.

This chain links TRBV6-6 with TRBJ2-7, with 7 bases fitting TRBD2. The junction had 7 bases not matched to a gene; V was cut back by 5 bases and J by 0 bases. Germline-derived CDR1 and CDR2 are MNHNY and SVGAGI (reference sequence). The length of the CDR3 is 15 residues. CDR3 amino acids: CASSDPAGSSYEQYF. DNA of the CDR3: TGTGCCAGCAGTGACCCAGCGGGGAGCTCCTACGAGCAGTACTTC.

The rearrangement joins TRBV5-1 to TRBJ1-1; 8 bases are shared with TRBD1. The CDR3 length is 14 residues. With V trimmed by 2 bases and J by 8 bases, 8 bases remained unmatched. In germline, CDR1 is SGHRS, CDR2 YFSETQ. The CDR3 sequence: CASSFGQGLFEAFF. DNA for the CDR3: TGCGCCAGCAGCTTTGGACAGGGTCTATTCGAAGCTTTCTTT.

This chain joins TRBV9 and TRBJ1-6; D gene ambiguous. Germline CDR1 reads SGDLS; CDR2 reads YYNGEE. The CDR3 has 14 amino acids. V shed 1 base and J shed 6 bases, with 8 bases lying between them. CDR3 DNA sequence: TGTGCCAGCAGCGTATCGGCAGGTAATTCACCCCTCCACTTT. Translating it yields CASSVSAGNSPLHF.

The chain has TRBV7-8 and TRBJ1-3; 7 nucleotides agree with TRBD1. Trimming cost V 5 bases and J 0 bases; bases outside gene matches: 4. The CDR3 runs 15 residues. Germline V gene sequence: CDR1 SGHVS, CDR2 FQNEAQ. The CDR3 region is CASSLGTVSGNTIYF. CDR3 nucleotide sequence: TGTGCCAGCAGCCTCGGGACAGTCTCTGGAAACACCATATATTTT. The entire variable domain, with the rest obtained from reference TRBV7-8 and TRBJ1-3, is as follows: GAGVSQSPRYKVAKRGQDVALRCDPISGHVSLFWYQQALGQGPEFLTYFQNEAQLDKSGLPSDRFFAERPEGSVSTLKIQRTQQEDSAVYLCASSLGTVSGNTIYFGEGSWLTVV.

The chain employs TRBV4-2 and TRBJ2-2; maybe TRBD1 (5 bases). The CDR3 has 15 amino acids. Trimming removed 3 bases at V and 6 bases at J, with 14 bases between. Germline assignment: CDR1 LGHNA and CDR2 YNFKEQ. DNA of the CDR3: TGTGCCAGCAGCCAGGATTCCTGGACACCCGGGGAGCTGTTTTTT. Protein product: CASSQDSWTPGELFF.